This section outlines one T cell receptor (beta chain) sequence together with its context. A single record per CDR3 protein comes from TCRdb applying MiXCR to the RT-PCR reads. Here the sample spans around 700,000 distinct CDR3 sequences, 13% to 15% being singletons. Between the trimmed V and J ends, which lost 1 base and 5 bases, there was a span of 16 bases. The germline V gene has CDR1 SGHAT and CDR2 FQNNGV. The CDR3 is 16 amino acids. The chain links TRBV11-2 to TRBJ2-3; tentative D call: TRBD1 (6 bases). The source material was memory CD4+ T cells from blood. This receptor was identified in a female donor in good health, serving as a healthy control. DNA for the CDR3: TGTGCCAGCAGCTTAGTTGTCGGGACATTCGAAGATACGCAGTATTTT. This translates into CASSLVVGTFEDTQYF.